The count of the clone carrying this T cell receptor (beta chain) is one. Its specificity is unknown. This CDR3 has 16 amino acids. Germline CDR1 and CDR2: SGHTA and FQGTGA. V gave up 5 bases and J gave up 4 bases, with 15 bases separating them. The data belong to a study of shared clonotypes between healthy human individuals. Whole-study results and caveats: Naive CD4 clonotypes were shared across a few donors at roughly 4.6%.

TCRdb's table, derived via immunoSEQ multiplex PCR, lists solely in-frame clones and lacks some. The table shows about 680,000 clones, with roughly 78% occurring only once. Sequencing input: memory CD4+ T cells sorted from blood. Subset given: CD45RA-negative fraction. The TCR was taken from a woman aged 25 to 39 in good health. V gene TRBV7-3 combines with J gene TRBJ1-6; D is perhaps TRBD1 (5 bases). The CDR3 DNA follows: TGTGCCAGCAGCAACCGGGGTAGGGGATATAATTCACCCCTCCACTTT. Its translation is CASSNRGRGYNSPLHF. Combining the CDR3 with reference TRBV7-3 and TRBJ1-6 gives the whole variable domain GAGVSQTPSNKVTEKGKYVELRCDPISGHTALYWYRQSLGQGPEFLIYFQGTGAADDSGLPNDRFFAVRPEGSVSTLKIQRTERGDSAVYLCASSNRGRGYNSPLHFGNGTRLTVT.